A single sample gave rise to the 11 T cell receptor beta chains below, sequenced in a study of somatic mutations in cytotoxic T cells in rheumatoid arthritis. TCRdb's table, derived via immunoSEQ multiplex PCR, lists solely in-frame clones and lacks some. The profile shows some 40,000 clones, less than 85% of them singletons. Sequenced sample: CD8+ T cells sorted from blood. The receptors originated from a middle-aged man in good health.

This clone was observed a handful of times. The V and J genes are TRBV27 and TRBJ2-7; 11 bases are shared with TRBD2. The germline V gene encodes CDR1 MNHEY and CDR2 SMNVEV (reference sequence). V shed 4 bases and J 4 bases; nucleotides not matched to a gene: 0. The CDR3 length is 13 residues. CDR3 protein: CASSSSGGYEQYF. Written as DNA, the CDR3 is TGTGCCAGCAGTTCTAGCGGGGGGTACGAGCAGTACTTC.

V and J are TRBV4-1 and TRBJ2-5; D perhaps matches TRBD2 (6 bases). V was trimmed by 4 bases and J by 1 base, leaving 16 bases between them. The germline CDR1 and CDR2 sequences are MGHRA and YSYEKL. There are 16 residues in the CDR3. CDR3 sequence: CASSPRQASAQETQYF. CDR3 sequence (DNA): TGCGCCAGCAGCCCTCGCCAGGCTAGCGCCCAAGAGACCCAGTACTTC.

The chain recombines TRBV27 with TRBJ2-2; no definite D call. The CDR3 has 15 amino acids. The V end lost 3 bases, the J end lost 3 bases, and 11 bases lay between the germline ends. From germline, CDR1 is MNHEY and CDR2 SMNVEV (reference sequence). CDR3 amino acids: CASSFSPFDTGELFF. CDR3 in DNA: TGTGCCAGCAGTTTCTCCCCGTTTGACACCGGGGAGCTGTTTTTT.

The V and J genes are TRBV6-1 and TRBJ1-1, with 10 bases fitting TRBD1. There are 15 residues in the CDR3. Per the germline V gene, CDR1 is MNHNS and CDR2 is SASEGT. The ends lost 0 bases at V and 6 bases at J; junction bases unmatched: 4. The CDR3 bases are TGTGCCAGCAGTGAAGCCCGACAGGGGGCCCCTGAAGCTTTCTTT. It codes for CASSEARQGAPEAFF.

The gene calls are TRBV6-4 and TRBJ2-3; 11 nucleotides line up with TRBD2. The CDR3 covers 16 residues. Germline V lookup: CDR1 MRHNA, CDR2 SNTAGT. Trimming took 2 bases from V and 1 from J; bases not matched to a gene: 2. CDR3 amino acids: CASSDRLAGCTDTQYF. In DNA form, the CDR3 reads TGTGCCAGCAGTGACCGACTAGCGGGATGCACAGATACGCAGTATTTT.

The rearrangement uses TRBV27 and TRBJ1-5; possibly TRBD1 for D (5 bases). Per germline, CDR1 MNHEY and CDR2 SMNVEV (reference sequence). There are 15 residues in the CDR3. V was pared by 3 bases and J by 5 bases, with 14 bases between. This CDR3 is CASSFAGAGHQPQHF. The CDR3 DNA is TGTGCCAGCAGTTTTGCCGGGGCAGGGCATCAGCCCCAGCATTTT.

This clone was seen only once. The genes are TRBV4-1 and TRBJ2-7, with 7 bases that match TRBD1. Trimming removed 2 bases from V and 2 bases from J; junction bases left unmatched: 15. In germline, CDR1 is MGHRA, CDR2 YSYEKL. There are 18 residues in the CDR3. The DNA of the CDR3 is TGCGCCAGCAGCCAATTTTCAGGACAGGTCGAAGGCGCCTACGAGCAGTACTTC. It specifies CASSQFSGQVEGAYEQYF.

The CDR3 spells CASRNRGESNQPQHF. The DNA of the CDR3 is TGTGCCAGTCGCAACAGGGGAGAGAGCAATCAGCCCCAGCATTTT. The chain links TRBV6-6 to TRBJ1-5, with 7 bases aligning to TRBD1. J lost 1 base, V lost 9 bases, and 9 bases had no gene match. CDR3 size: 15 residues. Germline values: CDR1 MNHNY, CDR2 SVGAGI (reference sequence).

V gene TRBV27 combines with J gene TRBJ1-1; D remains ambiguous. From germline, CDR1 is MNHEY and CDR2 SMNVEV (reference sequence). V lost 4 bases and J lost 4, with 22 bases in between. The CDR3 has 17 residues. The CDR3 sequence: CASSSLRSLREATEAFF. The CDR3 nucleotides are TGTGCCAGCAGTTCACTCCGGTCCCTCCGCGAAGCCACTGAAGCTTTCTTT.

This chain joins TRBV10-3 and TRBJ1-5; D gene uncertain. CDR1 ENHRY and CDR2 SYGVKD come from the germline V gene. This CDR3 is 16 amino acids long. The ends were cut back, 3 bases at V and 4 bases at J, with 16 bases in the middle. This chain's CDR3 is CAISEQDKPGNQPQHF. The CDR3 bases are TGTGCCATCAGTGAACAAGACAAGCCGGGGAATCAGCCCCAGCATTTT.

Concerning this clone: At the DNA level, this CDR3 is encoded by other sequences in the same sample as well. V usage is TRBV27 and J usage is TRBJ2-1; D is ambiguous. V lost 0 bases to trimming and J lost 0 bases, with 6 bases between them. Germline V gene sequence: CDR1 MNHEY, CDR2 SMNVEV (reference sequence). The length of the CDR3 is 15 residues. CDR3 region: CASSLSNPSYNEQFF. Written as DNA, the CDR3 is TGTGCCAGCAGTTTATCGAACCCCTCCTACAATGAGCAGTTCTTC.